This T cell receptor (beta chain) originates from a study of spatial heterogeneity in lung cancer. By share, this clonotype ranks as medium-sized. Antigen: not known. TCRdb called the 5' RACE reads again in MiXCR, with one record for every CDR3 protein. The sample shows approximately 3,000 distinct CDR3 sequences, around 6% of them seen only once. Noted time point: sample taken at primary tumor resection. Study-level points and caveats: In tumors, expanded intratumoral alpha and beta TCR counts tracked mutation counts.

This CDR3 contains 14 residues. CDR1 DFQATT and CDR2 SNEGSKA come from the germline V gene (reference sequence). Trimming cost V 0 bases and J 1 base, with 9 bases left between them. The sample here was lung tumor tissue, taken at surgery. This receptor was identified in a male donor with early-stage non-small cell lung cancer. The chain has TRBV20-1 and TRBJ1-1; D ambiguous. The CDR3 coding sequence is TGCAGTGCTAGAGAGCCCCATAGGAACACTGAAGCTTTCTTT. Protein product: CSAREPHRNTEAFF.